This T cell receptor (beta chain) comes out of a study of cytomegalovirus exposure and HLA in healthy donors. The PCR employed 60 Vbeta primers together with 13 Jbeta primers. Data came from immunoSEQ multiplex PCR; TCRdb stores just in-frame clones and leaves some out. Among fewer than 95,000 clones listed, roughly 79% were seen once. This clone came up a few times. Its antigen is still unknown. V lost 10 bases, J lost 11 bases, and 11 bases stayed unmatched. CDR1 is SNHLY and CDR2 is FYNNEI in the germline V gene. The CDR3 is 12 amino acids. Donors counted as nominally healthy when sampled, yet unrecorded immune exposures were likely. Points from the study as a whole: In an earlier analysis, about 87% or about 30%: the productive usage of most TCR beta V segments.

The chain links TRBV2 to TRBJ1-5, with TRBD1 identical over 7 bases. The sample was PBMCs. This clonotype was obtained from a man aged 25-45 years in good health and CMV-seronegative. Written as DNA, the CDR3 is TGTGCCACCAAGAACAGGGGAATGACCCAGCATTTT. This encodes CATKNRGMTQHF.